The 18 T cell receptor beta chains below all came from one sample that was sequenced in a study of T cells after posttransplantation cyclophosphamide. Cyclophosphamide on days +3 and +4 followed busulfan-fludarabine conditioning and a marrow graft. Data came from immunoSEQ multiplex PCR; TCRdb stores just in-frame clones and leaves some out. The sample gives around 5,000 clones, about 1.7% of which show up once; approximately 28% is in the top ten. The specimen was PBMCs, collected roughly 240 days after a stem cell transplant with posttransplant cyclophosphamide. The receptors originated from a male patient aged 30 to 40 who received an allogeneic stem cell transplant from a related donor, was CMV-positive, and had no GVHD. Some of the T cells may derive from the graft donor.

The V call is TRBV12-5, the J call TRBJ2-7, with 7 bases matching TRBD2. The CDR3 is 14 amino acids. J was trimmed by 4 bases and V by 0 bases; bases with no gene match: 3. Germline CDR1 LGHNT, CDR2 FRNRAP. The CDR3 protein is CASGLVAGGYEQYF. DNA of the CDR3: TGTGCTAGTGGTTTGGTAGCCGGGGGGTACGAGCAGTACTTC. The whole variable domain, remainder taken from reference TRBV12-5 and TRBJ2-7, is DARVTQTPRHKVTEMGQEVTMRCQPILGHNTVFWYRQTMMQGLELLAYFRNRAPLDDSGMPKDRFSAEMPDATLATLKIQPSEPRDSAVYFCASGLVAGGYEQYFGPGTRLTVT.

This clone was seen more than once but under ten times. This chain connects TRBV2 to TRBJ2-5; D is undetermined. The CDR3 is 14 residues long. Germline V gives CDR1 SNHLY, CDR2 FYNNEI. Between the trimmed V and J ends, which lost 4 bases and 5 bases, there was a span of 14 bases. The chain's CDR3 is CASSGELESETQYF. As DNA, the CDR3 is TGTGCCAGCAGTGGAGAATTGGAGTCGGAGACCCAGTACTTC.

A few counts support this clone. This rearrangement joins TRBV5-4 to TRBJ2-5; 8 bases agree with TRBD2. Trimming took 3 bases from V and 5 from J; bases not matched to a gene: 9. CDR1 is SGHNT and CDR2 is YYREEE in the germline V gene (reference sequence). This CDR3 region has 15 residues. This chain's CDR3 is CASSSTGLGQETQYF. In DNA, the CDR3 is TGTGCCAGCAGCTCTACGGGACTAGGACAGGAGACCCAGTACTTC.

The chain couples TRBV28 to TRBJ2-5; 8 bases are shared with TRBD1. CDR3 size: 14 residues. The J segment lost 4 bases and the V segment lost 4 bases, leaving 5 bases of the junction unmatched. Germline V gene lookup returns CDR1 MDHEN and CDR2 SYDVKM. For the CDR3, the DNA is TGTGCCAGCAGTTCCCCGGACAGGGCAGAGACCCAGTACTTC. Its protein is CASSSPDRAETQYF.

V usage is TRBV27 and J usage is TRBJ2-1; tentatively, D is TRBD1 (5 bases). V gave up 6 bases and J gave up 1 base, with 13 bases separating them. In germline, CDR1 is MNHEY, CDR2 SMNVEV (reference sequence). The CDR3 has 15 residues. The CDR3 loop is CASSVDTQSYNEQFF. The CDR3 DNA reads as TGTGCCAGCAGCGTGGACACCCAATCCTACAATGAGCAGTTCTTC.

The chain has TRBV9 and TRBJ2-1; TRBD2 matches 7 bases. Losses at the gene ends were 3 bases for V and 5 bases for J; bases not matched to a gene: 5. Germline-derived CDR1 and CDR2 are SGDLS and YYNGEE. The CDR3 length is 14 residues. As DNA, the CDR3 is TGTGCCAGCAGCGGAACTAGCGTCCACAATGAGCAGTTCTTC. Its protein product is CASSGTSVHNEQFF.

V gene TRBV6-1 combines with J gene TRBJ2-7, with D unclear. The length of the CDR3 is 15 residues. Germline assignment: CDR1 MNHNS and CDR2 SASEGT. Trimming removed 0 bases from V and 3 bases from J, with 12 bases in between. The CDR3 nucleotides are TGTGCCAGCAGTGAAGCGCTCGCAGTTCACTACGAGCAGTACTTC. It specifies CASSEALAVHYEQYF.

This clone appeared a few times. This chain joins TRBV7-3 and TRBJ2-1; a possible D gene is TRBD1 (5 bases). The V end lost 2 bases, the J end lost 6 bases, and 14 bases lay between the germline ends. Germline CDR1 and CDR2: SGHTA and FQGTGA. This CDR3 is 15 amino acids long. The CDR3 coding sequence is TGTGCCAGCAGCTTAGACAGTGGACGCCGCAATGAGCAGTTCTTC. It translates to CASSLDSGRRNEQFF.

This clone was counted only a few times. The junction and the germline gene differ at one end; a read error may be behind it. V usage is TRBV7-9 and J usage is TRBJ2-1; TRBD1 might be the D (5 bases). Germline loops: CDR1 SEHNR, CDR2 FQNEAQ (reference sequence). This CDR3 is built from 14 residues. CDR3 in DNA: TGTACCAGCAGCTTACGTGGACAAAGTGATGAGCAGTTCTTC. It is translated as CTSSLRGQSDEQFF.

In its sample, this clone ranks as medium-sized. The genes are TRBV7-3 and TRBJ2-2; D may be TRBD2 (5 bases). V was trimmed by 6 bases and J by 4 bases, leaving 9 bases between them. The CDR3 length is 13 residues. The germline gives CDR1 SGHTA, CDR2 FQGTGA. In DNA, the CDR3 is TGTGCCAGCAGGGTGGAGGCCACCGGGGAGCTGTTTTTT. This encodes CASRVEATGELFF.

J is TRBJ2-5 and V is TRBV4-1; 8 bases agree with TRBD2. With V trimmed by 5 bases and J by 2 bases, 7 bases remained unmatched. The CDR3 sequence is 15 residues long. Germline loops: CDR1 MGHRA, CDR2 YSYEKL. The CDR3 region is CASSKWTSPQETQYF. In DNA, the CDR3 is TGCGCCAGCAGCAAATGGACTAGCCCTCAAGAGACCCAGTACTTC.

This clone was detected only a few times. This chain connects TRBV27 to TRBJ1-1, with 9 bases matching TRBD1. The CDR3 has 14 amino acids. Germline assignment: CDR1 MNHEY and CDR2 SMNVEV (reference sequence). V shed 5 bases, J shed 8 bases, and the junction held 9 bases outside the gene matches. CDR3 DNA sequence: TGTGCCAGCAGTGGACAAACAGGGGGCACCGAAGCTTTCTTT. Its protein product is CASSGQTGGTEAFF.

The chain couples TRBV6-4 to TRBJ1-1; TRBD1 might be the D (5 bases). Germline CDR1 and CDR2: MRHNA and SNTAGT. The CDR3 contains 15 residues. The V end lost 8 bases, the J end lost 7 bases, and 23 bases lay between the germline ends. The CDR3 nucleotides are TGTGCCAGCCGAAGGGAAAATGTGGGAAGGGGTGAAGCTTTCTTT. Its protein product is CASRRENVGRGEAFF.

The chain combines TRBV7-3 with TRBJ2-5, with D maybe TRBD1 (6 bases). Germline loops: CDR1 SGHTA, CDR2 FQGTGA. V was cut by 5 bases and J by 2 bases, with 15 bases left in between. This CDR3 contains 15 residues. In DNA form, the CDR3 reads TGTGCCAGCAGCCTAGCCGGGACACCTCAAGAGACCCAGTACTTC. The encoded protein is CASSLAGTPQETQYF.

CDR3 amino acids: CASSFGPPRVDEKLFF. CDR3 coding DNA: TGTGCCAGCAGTTTCGGGCCACCGCGGGTTGATGAAAAACTGTTTTTT. This sequence joins TRBV6-5 and TRBJ1-4; D uncertain. CDR3 length: 16 amino acids. CDR1 is MNHEY, CDR2 SVGAGI, per germline. The V gene lost 4 bases and the J gene lost 6 bases, with 18 bases spanning the gap.

This clone was observed a handful of times. J is TRBJ1-6 and V is TRBV7-9; D possibly corresponds to TRBD1 (6 bases). V was clipped by 8 bases and J by 7 bases, with 15 bases between them. Germline V CDR1 and CDR2: SEHNR, FQNEAQ (reference sequence). The CDR3 is made up of 14 amino acids. DNA for the CDR3: TGTGCCAGCGGCCCCATTCAGGGGAATTCACCCCTCCACTTT. Its translation: CASGPIQGNSPLHF.

This clone occurred a few times. The chain uses TRBV7-6 and TRBJ2-1, with TRBD2 as a possible D gene (6 bases). The V end was cut by 2 bases, the J end by 6 bases, with 17 bases between. The CDR3 covers 16 residues. CDR1 SGHVS and CDR2 FNYEAQ come from the germline V gene. The CDR3 DNA reads TGTGCCAGCAGCTTAAAGTCGGCGGGGTTGGTCAATGAGCAGTTCTTC. Protein product: CASSLKSAGLVNEQFF.

J is TRBJ1-6 and V is TRBV9; 8 bases agree with TRBD1. Germline trimming cut 3 bases from V and 9 bases from J; bases unmatched to any gene: 5. This CDR3 contains 14 residues. Germline-derived CDR1 and CDR2 are SGDLS and YYNGEE. CDR3 sequence reads: CASSEDRGVSPLHF. Written as DNA, the CDR3 is TGTGCCAGCAGCGAAGACAGGGGAGTTTCACCCCTCCACTTT. The whole variable domain, filled in from reference TRBV9 and TRBJ1-6, reads DSGVTQTPKHLITATGQRVTLRCSPRSGDLSVYWYQQSLDQGLQFLIQYYNGEERAKGNILERFSAQQFPDLHSELNLSSLELGDSALYFCASSEDRGVSPLHFGNGTRLTVT.